This T cell receptor beta chain comes out of a study of control samples from healthy donors and cancer patients. Generated by immunoSEQ multiplex PCR, the TCRdb table keeps only in-frame clones and is missing some. The sample table sets out about 200,000 clones. This CDR3 contains 13 residues. From germline, CDR1 is MNHEY and CDR2 SMNVEV (reference sequence). V was cut by 5 bases and J by 0 bases, with 5 bases left in between. This clonotype was sampled from a woman in her thirties in good health. The V and J genes are TRBV27 and TRBJ2-1; no reliable D call. The specimen sequenced was blood. The CDR3: CASSPDSYNEQFF. The CDR3 DNA follows: TGTGCCAGCAGTCCCGACTCCTACAATGAGCAGTTCTTC.